The 5 T cell receptor beta chains in this list originate from one sample, sequenced in a study of regulatory T cells in long-lasting Graves disease. Time point: newly diagnosed GD, antithyroid drugs for less than 3 months. PBMC RNA was the source of the TCR library. Building of the TCR beta libraries involved iRepertoire HTBI primers and Arm-PCR of CDR3 regions. Each CDR3 protein is one row after TCRdb ran MiXCR on the multiplex PCR reads. The data contain 550,000 or so distinct CDR3 sequences, approximately 12% of them singletons. These same data were also listed under a study on T cells in Graves' hyperthyroidism and ophthalmopathy.

The sequencing here drew on peripheral blood mononuclear cells (PBMCs), taken at new diagnosis, from a patient treated with antithyroid drugs. The receptor set was obtained from a woman between 25 and 40 years old with Graves disease.

This clonotype has a count of ten or more. V is TRBV2 and J is TRBJ2-1; 9 nucleotides line up with TRBD2. This CDR3 has 17 residues. Germline V CDR1 and CDR2: SNHLY, FYNNEI. J was trimmed by 3 bases and V by 7 bases; bases with no gene match: 13. The CDR3 is CASIGLAGVRVYNEQFF. The CDR3 nucleotides are TGTGCCAGCATTGGGTTAGCGGGAGTTAGGGTCTACAATGAGCAGTTCTTC. The full variable domain, its missing parts supplied by reference TRBV2 and TRBJ2-1, is EPEVTQTPSHQVTQMGQEVILRCVPISNHLYFYWYRQILGQKVEFLVSFYNNEISEKSEIFDDQFSVERPDGSNFTLKIRSTKLEDSAMYFCASIGLAGVRVYNEQFFGPGTRLTVL.

V usage is TRBV18 and J usage is TRBJ1-1; D perhaps matches TRBD1 (6 bases). CDR1 and CDR2 from the germline V gene are KGHSH and LQKENI. V lost 4 bases, J lost 2 bases, and 17 bases lay in between. The CDR3 totals 16 residues. The CDR3 spells CASSRATGWANTEAFF. For the CDR3, the DNA is TGTGCCAGCTCACGCGCCACAGGGTGGGCAAACACTGAAGCTTTCTTT.

This clonotype turned up a few times. The chain links TRBV7-3 to TRBJ2-7, with D possibly matching TRBD2 (6 bases). Between the trimmed V and J ends, which lost 0 bases and 5 bases, there was a span of 14 bases. The CDR3 is 15 residues long. Germline CDR1 and CDR2: SGHTA and FQGTGA. CDR3: CASSLTGTSKDEQYF. The DNA of the CDR3 is TGTGCCAGCAGCTTAACGGGTACTAGCAAGGACGAGCAGTACTTC.

The genes are TRBV7-9 and TRBJ2-7; D possibly corresponds to TRBD2 (6 bases). Looked up from germline, CDR1 is SEHNR and CDR2 is FQNEAQ (reference sequence). The CDR3 is 14 residues long. The V gene lost 3 bases and the J gene lost 2 bases, with 11 bases spanning the gap. The CDR3 DNA reads TGTGCCAGCAGCTTCCGGGACTCCACCTACGAGCAGTACTTC. Encoded protein: CASSFRDSTYEQYF.

The sample holds many counts of this clonotype. The rearrangement links TRBV2 to TRBJ1-6; a possible D gene is TRBD1 (5 bases). Trimming cost V 2 bases and J 11 bases, with 19 bases left between them. The length of the CDR3 is 16 residues. CDR1 is SNHLY, CDR2 FYNNEI, per germline. DNA of the CDR3: TGTGCCAGCAGTGAACGGGACGGTCCAGTCGTGCCACCCCTCCACTTT. Protein product: CASSERDGPVVPPLHF.